These 24 T cell receptor beta chains share one sample of origin, sequenced in a study of cytomegalovirus exposure and HLA in healthy donors. The primer mix had 60 Vbeta and 13 Jbeta primers. Only in-frame clones appear in the TCRdb table, and some are missing; sequencing was by immunoSEQ multiplex PCR. This table has roughly 100,000 clones, roughly 80% appearing once. Source material: PBMCs. The source is a male donor in good health and CMV-seropositive.

V and J are TRBV27 and TRBJ2-5; 7 bases match TRBD1. The J call is uncertain, as TRBJ2-7 better fits the DNA end. This CDR3 has 15 amino acids. CDR1 MNHEY and CDR2 SMNVEV come from the germline V gene (reference sequence). The CDR3 DNA sequence: TGTGCCAGTGGATCCTCACAGGGGTTGCCCTACGAGCAGTACTTC. Translating it yields CASGSSQGLPYEQYF.

J is TRBJ1-1 and V is TRBV6-4; D not resolved. Trimming removed 5 bases from V and 6 bases from J, with 13 bases in between. The CDR3 runs 13 residues. Germline-derived CDR1 and CDR2 are MRHNA and SNTAGT. CDR3 sequence: CASSPQPGSEAFF. The DNA of the CDR3 is TGTGCCAGCAGTCCCCAGCCAGGCTCTGAAGCTTTCTTT.

The rearrangement links TRBV19 to TRBJ1-5; the match to TRBD1 covers 7 bases. The CDR3 consists of 13 residues. Germline CDR1 and CDR2: LNHDA and SQIVND (reference sequence). After removal of 5 bases from V and 6 bases from J, the junction contained 4 bases not matched to a gene. In DNA form, the CDR3 reads TGTGCCAGTAGTCGGGGACAGTCTCAGCCCCAGCATTTT. Protein product: CASSRGQSQPQHF. The full variable domain, its missing parts supplied by reference TRBV19 and TRBJ1-5, is DGGITQSPKYLFRKEGQNVTLSCEQNLNHDAMYWYRQDPGQGLRLIYYSQIVNDFQKGDIAEGYSVSREKKESFPLTVTSAQKNPTAFYLCASSRGQSQPQHFGDGTRLSIL.

The chain is built from TRBV9 and TRBJ1-6; 7 bases map to TRBD1. Germline CDR1 SGDLS, CDR2 YYNGEE. V dropped 4 bases and J dropped 7; count of bases not matched to a gene: 11. The CDR3 loop spans 16 amino acids. CDR3: CASSPTLTGWNSPLHF. The DNA for the CDR3 is TGTGCCAGCAGCCCCACCCTGACAGGGTGGAATTCACCCCTCCACTTT.

The chain couples TRBV9 to TRBJ2-2; 12 bases agree with TRBD2. V dropped 3 bases and J dropped 3; count of bases not matched to a gene: 3. This CDR3 is built from 16 residues. Per the germline V gene, CDR1 is SGDLS and CDR2 is YYNGEE. CDR3 sequence: CASSGGLAGDTGELFF. The CDR3 DNA reads as TGTGCCAGCAGCGGGGGACTAGCGGGCGACACCGGGGAGCTGTTTTTT.

The sample holds one count of this clone. The chain employs TRBV28 and TRBJ2-7; 8 nucleotides match TRBD2. This CDR3 has 13 amino acids. The V and J ends lost 6 bases and 3 bases, in that order; junction bases with no gene match: 4. Germline V lookup: CDR1 MDHEN, CDR2 SYDVKM. CDR3 DNA: TGTGCCAGCAGACTCAGCGGGAGCTACGAGCAGTACTTC. Translated, it gives CASRLSGSYEQYF.

The rearrangement joins TRBV7-8 to TRBJ2-7, with D perhaps matching TRBD1 (6 bases). Trimming stripped 4 bases from V and 2 bases from J, with 12 bases between. The CDR3 has 14 amino acids. Germline CDR1 and CDR2: SGHVS and FQNEAQ. As DNA, the CDR3 is TGTGCCAGCAGCTCAAGAAGGGGGACCTACGAGCAGTACTTC. It is translated as CASSSRRGTYEQYF. Variable domain in full (rest from reference TRBV7-8 and TRBJ2-7): GAGVSQSPRYKVAKRGQDVALRCDPISGHVSLFWYQQALGQGPEFLTYFQNEAQLDKSGLPSDRFFAERPEGSVSTLKIQRTQQEDSAVYLCASSSRRGTYEQYFGPGTRLTVT.

For the CDR3, the DNA is TGTGCCAGCAGTTTACTCCCTTCGGGATCTTTCTTT. Amino acid sequence: CASSLLPSGSFF. The V and J genes are TRBV28 and TRBJ1-1; D call uncertain. Trimming took off 2 bases at V and 12 bases at J, with 13 bases between the two ends. The CDR3 has 12 residues. In germline, CDR1 is MDHEN, CDR2 SYDVKM.

This chain uses TRBV28 with TRBJ1-2, with TRBD1 matching 7 bases. Germline assignment: CDR1 MDHEN and CDR2 SYDVKM. The CDR3 is 16 residues long. The junction had 11 bases not matched to a gene; V was cut back by 6 bases and J by 1 base. The CDR3 loop reads CASSPVTGLVNYGYTF. CDR3 DNA: TGTGCCAGCAGCCCTGTGACAGGGCTCGTTAACTATGGCTACACCTTC.

This clone has more than one count but fewer than ten. The genes are TRBV6-6 and TRBJ2-7, with D possibly matching TRBD2 (6 bases). CDR1 and CDR2 (germline): MNHNY, SVGAGI (reference sequence). V dropped 7 bases and J dropped 1 base, with 14 bases sitting between them. CDR3 length equals 14 residues. CDR3 in DNA: TGTGCCAGCACCCGTACTGGGGGGTCCTACGAGCAGTACTTC. It yields the protein CASTRTGGSYEQYF.

This clone showed up just a few times. J is TRBJ2-2 and V is TRBV6-6; maybe TRBD2 (6 bases). In germline, CDR1 is MNHNY, CDR2 SVGAGI (reference sequence). V lost 3 bases and J lost 4, with 12 bases in between. The CDR3 totals 15 residues. CDR3 protein: CASSYNRRGTGELFF. CDR3 DNA sequence: TGTGCCAGCAGTTATAACCGGCGGGGCACCGGGGAGCTGTTTTTT.

This clone was seen only once. CDR3: CASSRAGTSVTDTQYF. The CDR3 DNA reads TGTGCCAGTAGTCGGGCCGGGACTAGCGTGACAGATACGCAGTATTTT. The chain has TRBV19 and TRBJ2-3, with TRBD2 matching 10 bases. The CDR3 contains 16 residues. Germline CDR1 is LNHDA and CDR2 is SQIVND (reference sequence). Trimming at V came to 5 bases and at J to 3 bases, leaving 8 bases not matched to a gene.

This clone has just one count. The chain couples TRBV7-9 to TRBJ2-1, with D possibly TRBD2 on 6 matching bases. The CDR3 is made up of 14 amino acids. Germline V gene data show CDR1 as SEHNR and CDR2 as FQNEAQ (reference sequence). The ends were cut back, 5 bases at V and 6 bases at J, with 14 bases in the middle. The CDR3 DNA sequence: TGTGCCAGCAGCGGCGGGACCTCACCCAATGAGCAGTTCTTC. This codes for CASSGGTSPNEQFF. Looking up the rest from reference TRBV7-9 and TRBJ2-1 gives the full variable domain: DTGVSQNPRHKITKRGQNVTFRCDPISEHNRLYWYRQTLGQGPEFLTYFQNEAQLEKSRLLSDRFSAERPKGSFSTLEIQRTEQGDSAMYLCASSGGTSPNEQFFGPGTRLTVL.

This rearrangement joins TRBV10-3 to TRBJ2-5, with 9 bases lining up with TRBD2. The CDR3 length is 15 residues. Germline CDR1 reads ENHRY; CDR2 reads SYGVKD. V lost 8 bases, J lost 5 bases, and 12 bases stayed unmatched. CDR3 residues: CAIGKAGGPGETQYF. CDR3 nucleotides: TGTGCCATCGGGAAGGCGGGAGGGCCTGGGGAGACCCAGTACTTC.

V is TRBV9 and J is TRBJ1-1; 9 bases align to TRBD1. Germline CDR1 is SGDLS and CDR2 is YYNGEE. CDR3 size: 15 residues. V lost 2 bases to trimming and J lost 10 bases; unmatched junction nucleotides: 12. Here the CDR3 DNA reads TGTGCCAGCAGCGTTCTACCGGGACAGGGTATTGGAGCTTTCTTT. Protein sequence: CASSVLPGQGIGAFF.

The V gene is TRBV18, the J gene TRBJ1-1; D gene uncertain. CDR3 length: 14 residues. Germline V gives CDR1 KGHSH, CDR2 LQKENI. V dropped 6 bases and J dropped 4 bases, with 15 bases sitting between them. The CDR3 nucleotides read TGTGCCAGCTCGTCCCTGGAGCTGTCCACTGAAGCTTTCTTT. Protein product: CASSSLELSTEAFF.

The rearrangement joins TRBV6-1 to TRBJ2-5; maybe TRBD2 (6 bases). Trimming left V 2 bases short and J 1 base short, with 8 bases between. Germline loops: CDR1 MNHNS, CDR2 SASEGT. The CDR3 runs 14 residues. CDR3 residues: CASSEQGGQETQYF. The CDR3 region has the DNA TGTGCCAGCAGTGAACAGGGAGGCCAAGAGACCCAGTACTTC.

This sequence joins TRBV28 and TRBJ2-6; D is perhaps TRBD1 (6 bases). The CDR3 contains 17 residues. From germline, CDR1 is MDHEN and CDR2 SYDVKM. The V end lost 4 bases, the J end lost 0 bases, and 13 bases lay between the germline ends. CDR3: CASSSAGQFSGANVLTF. CDR3 DNA sequence: TGTGCCAGCAGTTCCGCCGGACAGTTCTCTGGGGCCAACGTCCTGACTTTC. Complete variable domain (other parts from reference TRBV28 and TRBJ2-6): DVKVTQSSRYLVKRTGEKVFLECVQDMDHENMFWYRQDPGLGLRLIYFSYDVKMKEKGDIPEGYSVSREKKERFSLILESASTNQTSMYLCASSSAGQFSGANVLTFGAGSRLTVL.

V is TRBV20-1 and J is TRBJ1-5; D unresolved. CDR3 size: 10 residues. Per the germline V gene, CDR1 is DFQATT and CDR2 is SNEGSKA (reference sequence). Trimming pared 5 bases from V and 6 bases from J, leaving 5 bases between. The CDR3 spells CSAEAQPQHF. CDR3 bases: TGCAGTGCTGAGGCTCAGCCCCAGCATTTT.

This chain links TRBV7-9 with TRBJ2-1; 7 nucleotides align to TRBD2. Germline V lookup: CDR1 SEHNR, CDR2 FQNEAQ (reference sequence). J was trimmed by 12 bases and V by 0 bases; bases with no gene match: 5. The CDR3 consists of 13 residues. This CDR3 reads CASSLAAGVRQFF. CDR3 coding DNA: TGTGCCAGCAGCTTAGCGGCGGGGGTTAGGCAGTTCTTC.

The chain couples TRBV9 to TRBJ2-1; TRBD2 agrees at 12 bases. This CDR3 is 16 amino acids long. Germline V gene sequence: CDR1 SGDLS, CDR2 YYNGEE. Losses at the gene ends were 0 bases for V and 7 bases for J; bases not matched to a gene: 5. Here the CDR3 DNA reads TGTGCCAGCAGCGTAGTAGGACTAGCGGGAAAGAATGAGCAGTTCTTC. It translates to CASSVVGLAGKNEQFF.

The rearrangement links TRBV7-9 to TRBJ2-7, with D possibly being TRBD2 (6 bases). Germline V gives CDR1 SEHNR, CDR2 FQNEAQ (reference sequence). There are 16 residues in the CDR3. V was trimmed by 5 bases and J by 0 bases, leaving 17 bases between them. This CDR3 reads CASSPQFSGGSYEQYF. Written as DNA, the CDR3 is TGTGCCAGCAGCCCCCAGTTTTCCGGGGGCTCCTACGAGCAGTACTTC.

V is TRBV27 and J is TRBJ2-7, with D perhaps matching TRBD2 (5 bases). The CDR3 runs 13 residues. In germline, CDR1 is MNHEY, CDR2 SMNVEV (reference sequence). Trimming left V 6 bases short and J 0 bases short, with 9 bases between. The DNA of the CDR3 is TGTGCCAGCAGGTTAGCGAACTCCTACGAGCAGTACTTC. This codes for CASRLANSYEQYF.

This chain links TRBV9 with TRBJ2-3; tentative D call: TRBD2 (6 bases). V was pared by 3 bases and J by 7 bases, with 9 bases between. CDR3 length: 12 amino acids. Germline V gene lookup returns CDR1 SGDLS and CDR2 YYNGEE. The CDR3 sequence: CASSAGENTQYF. The CDR3 nucleotides are TGTGCCAGCAGCGCGGGGGAAAATACGCAGTATTTT.